This is a list of T cell receptor beta chains from one sample in a study of T-cell memory formation after mild COVID-19. TCRdb used MiXCR to reprocess the 5' RACE reads, holding one entry per CDR3 protein. The table shows more than 100,000 distinct CDR3 sequences, with about 6% occurring only once. The sample taken for sequencing was PBMCs or a T cell subset sorted from them (not recorded which). These receptor sequences come from an adult woman who had mild COVID-19 (a few samples of this study predate the infection). Cell type and time point are not known. CDR3s include the opening cysteine and the closing phenylalanine or tryptophan. The D gene is left open where the match is weak. Clone size is given for some rows only: seen once, a few or many times, or a class if the clone is expanded.

cdr3_length: 14
v_call: TRBV6-5
d_call: NA
clone_size: many
j_call: TRBJ2-2
cdr3_nt: TGTGCCAGCAAAGTACGGAGAAACACCGGGGAGCTGTTTTTT
cdr3_aa: CASKVRRNTGELFF

cdr3_length: 12
v_call: TRBV12-3/TRBV12-4
d_call: NA
clone_size: few
j_call: TRBJ1-1
cdr3_nt: TGTGCCAGCAGTCGGACCGGTTCTGAAGCTTTCTTT
cdr3_aa: CASSRTGSEAFF

cdr3_length: 15
v_call: TRBV6-5
d_call: NA
clone_size: many
j_call: TRBJ2-1
cdr3_nt: TGTGCCAGCAGTTACAGAGGTGTCTCGTACAATGAGCAGTTCTTC
cdr3_aa: CASSYRGVSYNEQFF

cdr3_length: 14
v_call: TRBV15
d_call: TRBD1
clone_size: many
j_call: TRBJ1-2
cdr3_nt: TGTGCCACCAGGCTTGGGACAGACAACTATGGCTACACCTTC
cdr3_aa: CATRLGTDNYGYTF

cdr3_length: 14
v_call: TRBV7-3
d_call: NA
clone_size: many
j_call: TRBJ2-2
cdr3_nt: TGTGCCAGCAGCTTATCTGGGGTAACCGGGGAGCTGTTTTTT
cdr3_aa: CASSLSGVTGELFF

cdr3_length: 14
v_call: TRBV12-3/TRBV12-4
d_call: NA
clone_size: NA
j_call: TRBJ1-2
cdr3_nt: TGTGCCAGCAGTTTAAGGGGGTCACCTTATGGCTACACCTTC
cdr3_aa: CASSLRGSPYGYTF

cdr3_length: 13
v_call: TRBV24-1
d_call: NA
clone_size: many
j_call: TRBJ2-1
cdr3_nt: TGTGCCACCGGGAGTAGCGACTACAATGAGCAGTTCTTC
cdr3_aa: CATGSSDYNEQFF

cdr3_length: 15
v_call: TRBV20-1
d_call: NA
clone_size: few
j_call: TRBJ2-3
cdr3_nt: TGCAGTGCTAGGGGGGGCTTTCCTAGCACAGATACGCAGTATTTT
cdr3_aa: CSARGGFPSTDTQYF

cdr3_length: 16
v_call: TRBV5-1
d_call: TRBD2
clone_size: NA
j_call: TRBJ2-1
cdr3_nt: TGCGCCAGCAGCCCCCTACTAGCGGGCTCCTACAATGAGCAGTTCTTC
cdr3_aa: CASSPLLAGSYNEQFF

cdr3_length: 14
v_call: TRBV18
d_call: NA
clone_size: NA
j_call: TRBJ1-1
cdr3_nt: TGTGCCAGCTCACCAGGGGCCATGAACACTGAAGCTTTCTTT
cdr3_aa: CASSPGAMNTEAFF

cdr3_length: 13
v_call: TRBV30
d_call: NA
clone_size: many
j_call: TRBJ2-7
cdr3_nt: TGTGCCTGGAGTAAAGGGTTGACCTACGAGCAGTACTTC
cdr3_aa: CAWSKGLTYEQYF

cdr3_length: 16
v_call: TRBV19
d_call: TRBD1
clone_size: NA
j_call: TRBJ2-6
cdr3_nt: TGTGCCAGTACCCCGGGACAGCTCTCTGGGGCCAACGTCCTGACTTTC
cdr3_aa: CASTPGQLSGANVLTF

cdr3_length: 15
v_call: TRBV14
d_call: TRBD2
clone_size: few
j_call: TRBJ2-5
cdr3_nt: TGTGCCAGCAGCGCTAGCGGGGGCCGGTTTGAGACCCAGTACTTC
cdr3_aa: CASSASGGRFETQYF

cdr3_length: 13
v_call: TRBV29-1
d_call: NA
clone_size: many
j_call: TRBJ1-5
cdr3_nt: TGCAGCGCCGGAAGGGGGGGGAATCAGCCCCAGCATTTT
cdr3_aa: CSAGRGGNQPQHF

cdr3_length: 15
v_call: TRBV24-1
d_call: NA
clone_size: few
j_call: TRBJ2-3
cdr3_nt: TGTGCCACCAGTGATGGGGGGAGGCCCTCAGATACGCAGTATTTT
cdr3_aa: CATSDGGRPSDTQYF

cdr3_length: 16
v_call: TRBV5-1
d_call: TRBD2
clone_size: many
j_call: TRBJ2-5
cdr3_nt: TGCGCCAGCAGCTCCGGGACTAGCGGGGGAAGCGAGACCCAGTACTTC
cdr3_aa: CASSSGTSGGSETQYF